This T cell receptor beta chain was recorded in a study of blood T cell repertoires in COVID-19. TCRdb keeps only in-frame clones here, not all; method: immunoSEQ multiplex PCR. The sample has around 250,000 clones, roughly nine tenths seen once. The germline V gene has CDR1 SGHTA and CDR2 FQGTGA. Germline trimming cut 1 base from V and 0 bases from J; bases unmatched to any gene: 4. The CDR3 extends over 17 amino acids. The TCR was taken from a human donor in a cohort exposed to, infected with or recovered from COVID-19 (not recorded which). The donor label of this sample is uncertain. This sequence joins TRBV7-3 and TRBJ2-2, with 8 bases that match TRBD2. Material: PBMCs or T cells enriched from blood (not recorded which). CDR3 coding DNA: TGTGCCAGCAGCTTAAAGGTAGCGGGGCCGAACACCGGGGAGCTGTTTTTT. Residues: CASSLKVAGPNTGELFF.